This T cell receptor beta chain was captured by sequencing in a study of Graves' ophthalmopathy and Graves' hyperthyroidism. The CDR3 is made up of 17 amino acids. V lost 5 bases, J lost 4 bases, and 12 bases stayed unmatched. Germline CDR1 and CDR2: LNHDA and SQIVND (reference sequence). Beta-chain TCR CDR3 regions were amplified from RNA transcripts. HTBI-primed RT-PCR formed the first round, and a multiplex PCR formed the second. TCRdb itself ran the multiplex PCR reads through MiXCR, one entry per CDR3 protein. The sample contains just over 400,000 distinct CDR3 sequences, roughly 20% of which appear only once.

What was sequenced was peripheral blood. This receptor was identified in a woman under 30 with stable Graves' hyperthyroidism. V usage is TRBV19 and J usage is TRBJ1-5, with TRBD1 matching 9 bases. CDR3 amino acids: CASSDGPGQGRNQPQHF. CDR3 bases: TGTGCCAGTAGTGACGGACCGGGACAGGGAAGGAATCAGCCCCAGCATTTT.